This paragraph covers one T cell receptor (beta chain) sequence. Its specificity is unknown. From germline, CDR1 is MNHEY and CDR2 SVGEGT. V lost 10 bases and J 2 bases, leaving 19 bases between the germline ends. The CDR3 is made up of 15 amino acids. This record comes from a study of naive and memory T cell subsets. Both TRBC1 and TRBC2 were covered by a beta constant-region primer of two equimolar oligonucleotides. TCRdb fed the UMI-ligation and nested PCR reads into MiXCR, producing one record per CDR3 protein. The repertoire holds around 90,000 distinct CDR3 sequences, with 7% as singletons. Four subsets defined by CD45RA and CD27 were sorted after CD3, CD4, CD8 and live/dead staining. Study observations and caveats: Over 95% of naive TCR sequences appeared only once after error correction, unlike memory subsets.

The TCR was taken from a human donor in good health. The sequenced sample consisted of central memory CD4+ T cells from blood. This sequence joins TRBV6-2 or TRBV6-3 and TRBJ2-3; TRBD1 or TRBD2 may be the D gene (5 bases each). CDR3 protein: CAINRLGDPTDTQYF. In nucleotides, the CDR3 is TGTGCCATTAACCGACTGGGGGACCCCACAGATACGCAGTATTTT.